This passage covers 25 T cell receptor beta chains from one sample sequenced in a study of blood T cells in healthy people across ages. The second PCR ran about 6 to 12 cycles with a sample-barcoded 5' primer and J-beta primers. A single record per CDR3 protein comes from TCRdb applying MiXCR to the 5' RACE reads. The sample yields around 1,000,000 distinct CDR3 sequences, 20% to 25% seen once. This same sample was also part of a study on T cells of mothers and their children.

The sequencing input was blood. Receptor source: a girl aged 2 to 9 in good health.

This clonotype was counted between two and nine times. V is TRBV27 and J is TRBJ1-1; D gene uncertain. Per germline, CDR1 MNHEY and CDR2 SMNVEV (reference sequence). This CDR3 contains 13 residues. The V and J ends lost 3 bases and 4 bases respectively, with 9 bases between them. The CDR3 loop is CASSLSDLTEAFF. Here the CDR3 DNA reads TGTGCCAGCAGTTTGTCGGACCTCACTGAAGCTTTCTTT.

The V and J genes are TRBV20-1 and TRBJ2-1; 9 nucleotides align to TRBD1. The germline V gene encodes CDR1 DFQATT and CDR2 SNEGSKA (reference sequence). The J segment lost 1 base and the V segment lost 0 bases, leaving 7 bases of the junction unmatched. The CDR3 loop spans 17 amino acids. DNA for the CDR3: TGCAGTGCTAGAGAAGGGACAGGGATTACGTCCTACAATGAGCAGTTCTTC. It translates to CSAREGTGITSYNEQFF.

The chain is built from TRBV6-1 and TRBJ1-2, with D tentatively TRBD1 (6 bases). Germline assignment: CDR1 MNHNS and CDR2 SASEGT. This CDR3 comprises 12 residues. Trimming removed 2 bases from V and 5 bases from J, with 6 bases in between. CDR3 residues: CASSEQGYGYTF. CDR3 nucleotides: TGTGCCAGCAGTGAACAGGGGTATGGCTACACCTTC.

The DNA for the CDR3 is TGTGCCAGCAGTTCCTCGATTGGGGGTGCCTATGGCTACACCTTC. Translation: CASSSSIGGAYGYTF. The V and J genes are TRBV28 and TRBJ1-2; D is perhaps TRBD1 (5 bases). CDR1 MDHEN and CDR2 SYDVKM come from the germline V gene. CDR3 length: 15 amino acids. V gave up 4 bases and J gave up 4 bases, with 16 bases separating them.

DNA of the CDR3: TGTGCCAGCAGCGTGCGGGACCTCAGCACAGATACGCAGTATTTT. Amino acids: CASSVRDLSTDTQYF. J is TRBJ2-3 and V is TRBV9; the D gene is possibly TRBD2 (6 bases). The length of the CDR3 is 15 residues. The V end lost 2 bases, the J end lost 0 bases, and 10 bases lay between the germline ends. Germline V gives CDR1 SGDLS, CDR2 YYNGEE. The full variable domain, with the rest looked up from reference TRBV9 and TRBJ2-3, is DSGVTQTPKHLITATGQRVTLRCSPRSGDLSVYWYQQSLDQGLQFLIQYYNGEERAKGNILERFSAQQFPDLHSELNLSSLELGDSALYFCASSVRDLSTDTQYFGPGTRLTVL.

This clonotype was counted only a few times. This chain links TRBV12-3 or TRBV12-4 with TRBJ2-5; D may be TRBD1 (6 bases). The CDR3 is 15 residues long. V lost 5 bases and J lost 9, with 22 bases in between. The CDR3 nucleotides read TGTGCCAGCAGTCCTGAGGGGACATGGGTGATGGCCCAGTACTTC. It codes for CASSPEGTWVMAQYF.

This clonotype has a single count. The CDR3 nucleotides read TGCGCCAGCAGCCAAGAATCGGCGGGAGTAGGGTATGGCTACACCTTC. It is translated as CASSQESAGVGYGYTF. The rearrangement links TRBV4-3 to TRBJ1-2, with D unresolved. Germline V gene sequence: CDR1 LGHNA, CDR2 YSLEER. The CDR3 runs 16 residues. Deletions cut 0 bases from V and 5 bases from J, with 16 bases between.

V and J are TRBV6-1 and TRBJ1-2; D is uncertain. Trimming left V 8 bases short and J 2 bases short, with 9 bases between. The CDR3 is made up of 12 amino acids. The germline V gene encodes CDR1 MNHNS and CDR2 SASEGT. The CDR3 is CASYPGNYGYTF. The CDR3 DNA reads TGTGCCAGCTACCCGGGGAACTATGGCTACACCTTC.

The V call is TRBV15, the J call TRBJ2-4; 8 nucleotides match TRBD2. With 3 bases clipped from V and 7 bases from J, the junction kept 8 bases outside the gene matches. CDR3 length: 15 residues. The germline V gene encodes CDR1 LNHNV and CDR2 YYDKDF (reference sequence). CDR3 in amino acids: CATSRISGSGNIQYF. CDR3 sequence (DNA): TGTGCCACCAGCAGGATAAGCGGGAGCGGGAACATTCAGTACTTC.

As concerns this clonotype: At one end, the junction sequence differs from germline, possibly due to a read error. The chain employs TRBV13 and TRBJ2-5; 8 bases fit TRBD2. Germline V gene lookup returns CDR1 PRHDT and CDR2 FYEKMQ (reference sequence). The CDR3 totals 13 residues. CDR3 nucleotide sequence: TGTGCCTCCTACCCAACGGGAGGGCCCGCGCAGGTCTTC. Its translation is CASYPTGGPAQVF.

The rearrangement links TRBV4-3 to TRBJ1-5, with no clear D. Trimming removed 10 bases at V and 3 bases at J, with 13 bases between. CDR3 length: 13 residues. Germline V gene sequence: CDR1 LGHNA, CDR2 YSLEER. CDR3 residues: CATAAGVNQPQHF. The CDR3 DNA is TGCGCCACCGCGGCGGGTGTCAATCAGCCCCAGCATTTT.

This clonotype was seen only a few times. The CDR3 loop is CASSLMAMGAGTEAFF. The CDR3 coding sequence is TGTGCCAGCAGTTTAATGGCGATGGGGGCAGGCACTGAAGCTTTCTTT. The chain couples TRBV27 to TRBJ1-1; D might be TRBD1 (6 bases). The CDR3 extends over 16 amino acids. Germline CDR1 reads MNHEY; CDR2 reads SMNVEV (reference sequence). Trimming pared 2 bases from V and 4 bases from J, leaving 17 bases between.

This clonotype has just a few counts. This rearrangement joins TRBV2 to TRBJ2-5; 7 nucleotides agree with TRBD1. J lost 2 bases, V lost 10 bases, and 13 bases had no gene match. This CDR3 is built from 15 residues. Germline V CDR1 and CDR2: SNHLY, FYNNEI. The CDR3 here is CATSELTGPQETQYF. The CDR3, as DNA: TGTGCCACCTCAGAGCTGACAGGGCCACAAGAGACCCAGTACTTC.

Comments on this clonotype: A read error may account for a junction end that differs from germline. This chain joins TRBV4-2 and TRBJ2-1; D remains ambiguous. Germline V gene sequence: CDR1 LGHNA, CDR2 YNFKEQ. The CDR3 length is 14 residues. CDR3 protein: CASSQAGPLDEQSF. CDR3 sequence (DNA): TGTGCCAGCAGCCAGGCCGGGCCGCTTGATGAGCAGTCCTTC.

DNA of the CDR3: TGTGCCAGCTCACTAAAGGAGGGGTACACTGAAGCTTTCTTT. Translation gives CASSLKEGYTEAFF. The J gene is TRBJ1-1, the V gene TRBV18, with D tentatively TRBD1 (5 bases). This CDR3 has 14 amino acids. The V end was cut by 4 bases, the J end by 3 bases, with 12 bases between. Germline-derived CDR1 and CDR2 are KGHSH and LQKENI.

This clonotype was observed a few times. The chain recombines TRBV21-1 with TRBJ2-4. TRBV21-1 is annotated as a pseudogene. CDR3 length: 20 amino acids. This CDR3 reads CASSKDTAGRVFEEENIQYF. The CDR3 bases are TGTGCCAGCAGCAAAGATACGGCCGGACGAGTTTTTGAAGAAGAAAACATTCAGTACTTC.

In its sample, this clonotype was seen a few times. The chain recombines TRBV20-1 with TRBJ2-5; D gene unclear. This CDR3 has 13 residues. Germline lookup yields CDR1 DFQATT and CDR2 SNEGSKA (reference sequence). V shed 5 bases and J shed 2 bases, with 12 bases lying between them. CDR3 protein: CSARRTLQETQYF. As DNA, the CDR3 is TGCAGTGCTCGCCGGACCTTGCAAGAGACCCAGTACTTC.

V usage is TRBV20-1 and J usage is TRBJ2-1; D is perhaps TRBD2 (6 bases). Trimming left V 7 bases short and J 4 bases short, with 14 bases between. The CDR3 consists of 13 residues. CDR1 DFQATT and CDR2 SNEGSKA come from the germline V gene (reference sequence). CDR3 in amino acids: CSVAGSRYNEQFF. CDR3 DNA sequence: TGCAGTGTTGCGGGGTCTAGATACAATGAGCAGTTCTTC.

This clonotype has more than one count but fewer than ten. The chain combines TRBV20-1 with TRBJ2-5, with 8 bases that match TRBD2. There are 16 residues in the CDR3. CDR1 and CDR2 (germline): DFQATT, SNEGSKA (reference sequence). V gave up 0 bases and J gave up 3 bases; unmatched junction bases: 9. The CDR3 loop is CSARDLVSGVEETQYF. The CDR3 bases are TGCAGTGCTAGAGATCTAGTTAGCGGGGTGGAAGAGACCCAGTACTTC.

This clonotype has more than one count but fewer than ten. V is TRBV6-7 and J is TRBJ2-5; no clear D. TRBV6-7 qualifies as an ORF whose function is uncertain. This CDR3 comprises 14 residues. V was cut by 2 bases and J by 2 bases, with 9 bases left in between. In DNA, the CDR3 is TGTGCCAGCAGTTACAAGAACCTGCAAGAGACCCAGTACTTC. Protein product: CASSYKNLQETQYF.

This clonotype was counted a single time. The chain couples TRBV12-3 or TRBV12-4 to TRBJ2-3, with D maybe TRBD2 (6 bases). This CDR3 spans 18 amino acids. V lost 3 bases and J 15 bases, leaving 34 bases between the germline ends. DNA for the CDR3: TGTGCCAGCAGTTTCCGACCTTGGGGCGGGATAAGCACAGATACGGAATATTTT. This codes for CASSFRPWGGISTDTEYF.

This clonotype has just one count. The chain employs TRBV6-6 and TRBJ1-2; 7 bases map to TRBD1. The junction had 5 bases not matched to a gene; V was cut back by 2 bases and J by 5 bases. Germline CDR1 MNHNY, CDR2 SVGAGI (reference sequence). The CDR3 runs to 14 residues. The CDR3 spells CASSYKGQEYGYTF. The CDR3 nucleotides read TGTGCCAGCAGTTACAAAGGACAGGAGTATGGCTACACCTTC.

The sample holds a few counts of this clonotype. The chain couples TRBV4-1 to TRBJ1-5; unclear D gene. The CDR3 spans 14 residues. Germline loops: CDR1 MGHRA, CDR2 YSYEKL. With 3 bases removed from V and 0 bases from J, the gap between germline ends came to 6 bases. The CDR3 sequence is CASSQGISNQPQHF. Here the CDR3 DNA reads TGCGCCAGCAGCCAGGGGATTAGCAATCAGCCCCAGCATTTT.

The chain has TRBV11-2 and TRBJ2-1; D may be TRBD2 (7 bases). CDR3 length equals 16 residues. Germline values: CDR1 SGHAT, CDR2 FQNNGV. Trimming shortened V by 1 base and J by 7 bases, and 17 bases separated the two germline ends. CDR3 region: CASSLVPGGRGNEQFF. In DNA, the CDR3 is TGTGCCAGCAGCTTAGTTCCCGGGGGGCGAGGTAATGAGCAGTTCTTC.

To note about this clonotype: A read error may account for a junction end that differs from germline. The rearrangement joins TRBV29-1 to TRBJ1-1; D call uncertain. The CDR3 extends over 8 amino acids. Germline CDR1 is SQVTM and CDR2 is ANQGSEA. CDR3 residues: CSVEREPF. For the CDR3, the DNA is TGCAGCGTTGAGAGAGAGCCATTT.